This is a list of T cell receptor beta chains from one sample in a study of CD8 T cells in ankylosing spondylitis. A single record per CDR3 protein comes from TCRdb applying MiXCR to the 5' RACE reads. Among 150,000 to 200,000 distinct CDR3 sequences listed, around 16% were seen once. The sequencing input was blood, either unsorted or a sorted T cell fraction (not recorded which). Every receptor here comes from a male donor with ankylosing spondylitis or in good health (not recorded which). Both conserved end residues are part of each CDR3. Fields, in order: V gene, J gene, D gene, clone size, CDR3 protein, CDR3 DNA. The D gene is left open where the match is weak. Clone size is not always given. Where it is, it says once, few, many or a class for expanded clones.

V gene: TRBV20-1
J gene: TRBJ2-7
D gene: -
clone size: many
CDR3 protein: CSARLAGPYEQYF
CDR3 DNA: TGCAGTGCTAGATTAGCAGGGCCTTACGAGCAGTACTTC

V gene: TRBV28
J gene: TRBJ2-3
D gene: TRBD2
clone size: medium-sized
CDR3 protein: CASSFSAGLADTQYF
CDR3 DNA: TGTGCCAGCAGTTTCTCAGCGGGACTTGCAGATACGCAGTATTTT

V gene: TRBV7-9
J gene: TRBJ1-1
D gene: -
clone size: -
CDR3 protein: CASSLGWQGYTEAFF
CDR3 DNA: TGTGCCAGCAGCTTGGGGTGGCAGGGGTACACTGAAGCTTTCTTT

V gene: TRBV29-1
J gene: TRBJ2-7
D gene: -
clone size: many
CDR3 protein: CSVEEGGYEQYF
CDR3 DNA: TGCAGCGTTGAAGAGGGTGGCTACGAGCAGTACTTC

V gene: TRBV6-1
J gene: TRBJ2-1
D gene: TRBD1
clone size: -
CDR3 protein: CATGGGMFYNEQFF
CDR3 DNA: TGTGCGACAGGGGGGGGGATGTTCTACAATGAGCAGTTCTTC

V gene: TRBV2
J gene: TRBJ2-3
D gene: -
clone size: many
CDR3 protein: CATREAASTDTQYF
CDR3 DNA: TGTGCCACCCGCGAGGCAGCTAGCACAGATACGCAGTATTTT

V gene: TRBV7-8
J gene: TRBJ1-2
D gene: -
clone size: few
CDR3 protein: CASSPRSTGGYTF
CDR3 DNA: TGTGCCAGCAGCCCCAGAAGTACCGGTGGCTACACCTTC

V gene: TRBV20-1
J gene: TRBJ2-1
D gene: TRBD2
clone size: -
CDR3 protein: CSARDIAGGSSYNEQFF
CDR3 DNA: TGCAGTGCTAGAGACATAGCGGGGGGTAGCTCCTACAATGAGCAGTTCTTC

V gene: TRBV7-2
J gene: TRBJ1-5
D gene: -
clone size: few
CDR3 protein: CASSLSGRAPQHF
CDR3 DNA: TGTGCCAGCAGCTTATCGGGTCGGGCACCCCAGCATTTT

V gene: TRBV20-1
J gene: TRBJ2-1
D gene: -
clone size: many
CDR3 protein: CSARVGSALRSYNEQFF
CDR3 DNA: TGCAGTGCCAGGGTAGGCAGCGCCCTACGCTCCTACAATGAGCAGTTCTTC

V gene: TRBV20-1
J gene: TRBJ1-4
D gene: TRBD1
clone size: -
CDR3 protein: CSARAGGTNEKLFF
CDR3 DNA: TGCAGTGCTAGAGCAGGGGGCACTAATGAAAAACTGTTTTTT

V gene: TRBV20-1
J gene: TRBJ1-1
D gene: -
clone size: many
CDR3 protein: CSARERDTEAFF
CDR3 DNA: TGCAGTGCTAGAGAACGGGACACTGAAGCTTTCTTT

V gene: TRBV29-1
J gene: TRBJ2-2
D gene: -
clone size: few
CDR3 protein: CSVARTSNTGELFF
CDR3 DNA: TGCAGCGTTGCCAGGACATCGAACACCGGGGAGCTGTTTTTT

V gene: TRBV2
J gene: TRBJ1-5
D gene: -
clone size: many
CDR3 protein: CASSEEGNQPQHF
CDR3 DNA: TGTGCCAGCAGTGAGGAAGGCAATCAGCCCCAGCATTTT

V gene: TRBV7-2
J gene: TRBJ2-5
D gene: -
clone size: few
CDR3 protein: CASSLLGGETQYF
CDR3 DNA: TGTGCCAGCAGCTTGCTGGGCGGGGAGACCCAGTACTTC

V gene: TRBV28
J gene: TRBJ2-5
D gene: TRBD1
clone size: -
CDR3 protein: CASRTPGQGNQETQYF
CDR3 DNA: TGTGCCAGCAGAACTCCGGGACAGGGGAACCAAGAGACCCAGTACTTC

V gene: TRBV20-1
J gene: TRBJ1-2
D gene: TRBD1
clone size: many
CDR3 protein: CSARLTGVGYTF
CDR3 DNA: TGCAGTGCTAGGTTGACAGGGGTTGGCTACACCTTC

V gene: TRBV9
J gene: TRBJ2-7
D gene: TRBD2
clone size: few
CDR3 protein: CASSVGRTSGIIEQYF
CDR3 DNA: TGTGCCAGCAGCGTTGGAAGGACTAGCGGGATCATCGAGCAGTACTTC

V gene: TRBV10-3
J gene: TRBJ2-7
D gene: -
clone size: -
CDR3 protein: CAISEQGVAEQYF
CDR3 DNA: TGTGCCATCAGTGAACAGGGAGTAGCCGAGCAGTACTTC

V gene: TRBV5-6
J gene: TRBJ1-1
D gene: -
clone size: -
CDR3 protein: CASSIWGGNTEAFF
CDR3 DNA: TGTGCCAGCAGCATTTGGGGTGGGAACACTGAAGCTTTCTTT

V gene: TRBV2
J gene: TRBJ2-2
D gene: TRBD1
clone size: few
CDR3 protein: CASRRTGLWVGTGELFF
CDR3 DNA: TGTGCCAGCAGGCGGACAGGGTTGTGGGTTGGGACCGGGGAGCTGTTTTTT

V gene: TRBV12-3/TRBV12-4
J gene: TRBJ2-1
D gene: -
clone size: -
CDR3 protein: CASSSSNEQFF
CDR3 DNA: TGTGCCAGCAGTTCTTCTAATGAGCAGTTCTTC

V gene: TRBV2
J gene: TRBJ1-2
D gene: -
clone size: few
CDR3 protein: CASSGPNSGPTPGYTF
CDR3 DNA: TGTGCCAGCAGTGGACCAAACTCGGGACCCACGCCCGGCTACACCTTC

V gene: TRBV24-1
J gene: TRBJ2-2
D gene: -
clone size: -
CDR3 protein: CATSDPNTGELFF
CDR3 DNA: TGTGCCACCAGTGACCCTAACACCGGGGAGCTGTTTTTT

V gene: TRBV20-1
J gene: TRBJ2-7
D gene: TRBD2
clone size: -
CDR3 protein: CSARRGLAVYEQYF
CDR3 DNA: TGCAGTGCGCGCAGGGGACTAGCTGTCTACGAGCAGTACTTC

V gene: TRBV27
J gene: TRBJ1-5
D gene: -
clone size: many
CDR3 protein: CASSLWASNQPQHF
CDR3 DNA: TGTGCCAGCAGTTTATGGGCTAGCAATCAGCCCCAGCATTTT

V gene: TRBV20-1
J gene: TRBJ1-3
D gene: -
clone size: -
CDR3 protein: CSATGTGNTIYF
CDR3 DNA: TGCAGTGCTACGGGGACAGGAAACACCATATATTTT

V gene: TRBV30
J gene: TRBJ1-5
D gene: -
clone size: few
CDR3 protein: CAGARDSNQPQHF
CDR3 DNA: TGTGCCGGCGCCAGGGATAGCAATCAGCCCCAGCATTTT

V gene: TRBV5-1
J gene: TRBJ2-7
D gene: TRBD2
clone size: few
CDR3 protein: CASSFSGLAGYEQYF
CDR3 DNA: TGCGCCAGCAGCTTTTCGGGACTAGCGGGCTACGAGCAGTACTTC

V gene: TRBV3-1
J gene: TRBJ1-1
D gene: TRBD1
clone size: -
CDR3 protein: CASSSWDRGNTEAFF
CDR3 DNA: TGTGCCAGCAGCTCGTGGGACAGGGGAAACACTGAAGCTTTCTTT

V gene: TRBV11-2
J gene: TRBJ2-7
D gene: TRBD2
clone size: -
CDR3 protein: CASSLLAGGNEQYF
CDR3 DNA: TGTGCCAGCAGCTTGCTAGCGGGAGGGAACGAGCAGTACTTC

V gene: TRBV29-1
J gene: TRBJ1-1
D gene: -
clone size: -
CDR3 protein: CSVDGEQWRNTEAFF
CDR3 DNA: TGCAGCGTTGATGGCGAACAGTGGCGGAACACTGAAGCTTTCTTT

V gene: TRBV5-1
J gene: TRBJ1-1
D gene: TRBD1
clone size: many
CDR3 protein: CASSSNYRGANTEAFF
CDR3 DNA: TGCGCCAGCAGCTCGAACTACAGGGGCGCGAACACTGAAGCTTTCTTT

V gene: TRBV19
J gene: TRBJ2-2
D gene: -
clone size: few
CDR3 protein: CASSIEDGSTGELFF
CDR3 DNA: TGTGCCAGTAGTATAGAAGACGGATCCACCGGGGAGCTGTTTTTT

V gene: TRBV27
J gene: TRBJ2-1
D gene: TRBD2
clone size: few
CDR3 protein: CASSSGLAPSYNEQFF
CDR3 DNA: TGTGCCAGCAGCTCGGGACTAGCGCCGTCCTACAATGAGCAGTTCTTC

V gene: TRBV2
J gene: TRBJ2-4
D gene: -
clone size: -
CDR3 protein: CASGRRDIQYF
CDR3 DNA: TGTGCCAGCGGTAGAAGGGACATTCAGTACTTC

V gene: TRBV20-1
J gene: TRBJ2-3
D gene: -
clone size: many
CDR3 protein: CSARSPNGDTQYF
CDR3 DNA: TGCAGTGCTAGAAGCCCCAATGGCGATACGCAGTATTTT

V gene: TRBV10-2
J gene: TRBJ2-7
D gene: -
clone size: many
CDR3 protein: CASSGSGGPYEQYF
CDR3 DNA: TGCGCCAGCAGTGGCAGTGGGGGCCCCTACGAGCAGTACTTC

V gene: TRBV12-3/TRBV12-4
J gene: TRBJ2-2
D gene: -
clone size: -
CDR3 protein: CASSSLRAGELFF
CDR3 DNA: TGTGCCAGCAGTAGCCTACGGGCCGGGGAGCTGTTTTTT

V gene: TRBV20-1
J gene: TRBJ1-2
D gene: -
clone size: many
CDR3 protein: CSAAGATYGYTF
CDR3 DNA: TGCAGTGCTGCCGGGGCCACCTATGGCTACACCTTC

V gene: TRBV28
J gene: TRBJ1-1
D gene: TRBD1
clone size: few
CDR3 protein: CASSLGGQGFRSAFF
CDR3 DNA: TGTGCCAGCAGTTTGGGGGGACAGGGTTTCAGGTCAGCTTTCTTT

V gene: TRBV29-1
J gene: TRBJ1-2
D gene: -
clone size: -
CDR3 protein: CSVANDPYGYTF
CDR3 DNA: TGCAGCGTTGCCAACGACCCCTATGGCTACACCTTC

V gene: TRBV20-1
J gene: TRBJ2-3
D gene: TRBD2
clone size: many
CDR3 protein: CSAAGLSDADTQYF
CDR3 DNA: TGCAGTGCAGCGGGACTGTCCGACGCAGATACGCAGTATTTT

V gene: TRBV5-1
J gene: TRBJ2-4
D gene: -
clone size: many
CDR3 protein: CASSLPGGVNIQYF
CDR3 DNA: TGCGCCAGCAGCCTGCCAGGGGGGGTGAACATTCAGTACTTC

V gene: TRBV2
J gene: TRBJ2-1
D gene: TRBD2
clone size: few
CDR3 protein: CASRIAGVYNEQFF
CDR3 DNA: TGTGCCAGCAGAATAGCGGGGGTTTACAATGAGCAGTTCTTC

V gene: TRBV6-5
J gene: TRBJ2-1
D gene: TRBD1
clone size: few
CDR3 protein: CASSLTGGRDDEQFF
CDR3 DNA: TGTGCCAGCAGCTTGACAGGGGGCCGGGATGATGAGCAGTTCTTC

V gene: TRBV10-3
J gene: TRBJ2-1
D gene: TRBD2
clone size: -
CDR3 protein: CAHRSSGSGDEQFF
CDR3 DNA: TGTGCCCACAGAAGTAGCGGGAGTGGGGATGAGCAGTTCTTC

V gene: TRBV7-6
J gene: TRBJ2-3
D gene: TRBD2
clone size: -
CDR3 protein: CASSLSLAGSTDTQYF
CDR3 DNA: TGTGCCAGCAGCTTAAGTCTAGCGGGGAGCACAGATACGCAGTATTTT

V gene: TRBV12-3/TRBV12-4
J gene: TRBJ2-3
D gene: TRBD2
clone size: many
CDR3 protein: CASSISTSPTDTQYF
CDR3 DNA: TGTGCCAGCAGTATTTCGACTAGCCCCACAGATACGCAGTATTTT

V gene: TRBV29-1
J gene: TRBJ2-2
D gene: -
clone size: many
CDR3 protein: CSVGSKTIGELFF
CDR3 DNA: TGCAGCGTTGGTAGCAAAACCATCGGGGAGCTGTTTTTT

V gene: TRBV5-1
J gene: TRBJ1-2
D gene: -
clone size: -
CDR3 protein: CASSNGGGGYGYTF
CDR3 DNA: TGCGCCAGCAGCAACGGCGGGGGCGGCTATGGCTACACCTTC

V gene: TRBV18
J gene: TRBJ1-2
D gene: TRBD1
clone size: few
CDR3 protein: CASSPPEGQGRYTF
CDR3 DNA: TGTGCCAGCTCACCACCGGAGGGACAGGGTAGATACACCTTC

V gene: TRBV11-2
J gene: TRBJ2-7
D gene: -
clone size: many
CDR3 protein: CASSLGRGDEQYF
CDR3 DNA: TGTGCCAGCAGCTTAGGCAGAGGGGATGAGCAGTACTTC

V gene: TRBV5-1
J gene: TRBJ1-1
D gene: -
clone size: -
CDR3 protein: CASSYRVRNTEAFF
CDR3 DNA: TGCGCCAGCAGCTACAGGGTTCGGAACACTGAAGCTTTCTTT

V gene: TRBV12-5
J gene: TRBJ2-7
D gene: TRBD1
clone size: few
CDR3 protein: CASGLVKWDRDTYEQYF
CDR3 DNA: TGTGCTAGTGGTTTGGTAAAGTGGGACAGGGATACCTACGAGCAGTACTTC

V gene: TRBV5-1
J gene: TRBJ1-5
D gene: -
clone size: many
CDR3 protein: CASSINSGDEPQHF
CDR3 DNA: TGCGCCAGCAGTATTAATTCAGGGGATGAGCCCCAGCATTTT

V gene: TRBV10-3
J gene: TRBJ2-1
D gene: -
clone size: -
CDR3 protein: CAISDGSYNEQFF
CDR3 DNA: TGTGCCATCAGCGATGGGTCCTACAATGAGCAGTTCTTC

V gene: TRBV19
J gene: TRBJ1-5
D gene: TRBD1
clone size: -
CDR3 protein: CASSIGQGYQPQHF
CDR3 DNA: TGTGCCAGTAGTATCGGACAGGGGTATCAGCCCCAGCATTTT

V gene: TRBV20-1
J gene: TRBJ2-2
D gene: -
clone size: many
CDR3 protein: CSANGRNTGELFF
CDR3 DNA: TGCAGTGCTAACGGGAGGAACACCGGGGAGCTGTTTTTT